The 18 T cell receptor beta chains reported below all come from one sample, sequenced in a study of T cell changes during pregnancy in multiple sclerosis. Clones were read by immunoSEQ multiplex PCR, and TCRdb kept only the in-frame ones, dropping some. The sample comprises more than 55,000 clones, 91% of which are singletons, and around 2.2% rests with the top ten. The sequenced sample was peripheral blood, obtained in the third trimester of pregnancy. The source is a female donor in good health, enrolled as a control in a pregnancy study.

The chain couples TRBV7-9 to TRBJ1-2; the match to TRBD1 covers 8 bases. Trimming at V came to 5 bases and at J to 5 bases, leaving 10 bases not matched to a gene. This CDR3 has 15 amino acids. Germline values: CDR1 SEHNR, CDR2 FQNEAQ (reference sequence). The CDR3, as DNA: TGTGCCAGCAGCCCTTCCCCGCGGACAGGGTATGGCTACACCTTC. Translated, it gives CASSPSPRTGYGYTF.

The rearrangement links TRBV7-9 to TRBJ1-1, with no clear D. The CDR3 is made up of 13 amino acids. The V end lost 6 bases, the J end lost 1 base, and 9 bases lay between the germline ends. The germline gives CDR1 SEHNR, CDR2 FQNEAQ (reference sequence). In nucleotides, the CDR3 is TGTGCCAGCAGACCGAGCGGGAACACTGAAGCTTTCTTT. It yields the protein CASRPSGNTEAFF.

The chain recombines TRBV5-8 with TRBJ1-1, with unresolved D. This CDR3 is 15 amino acids long. Germline values: CDR1 SGHTS, CDR2 YDEGEE. Trimming stripped 7 bases from V and 4 bases from J, with 20 bases between. The CDR3 loop reads CASSFGVGSGTEAFF. CDR3 coding DNA: TGTGCCAGCTCTTTCGGGGTCGGGTCGGGCACTGAAGCTTTCTTT. Full variable domain (missing parts from reference TRBV5-8 and TRBJ1-1): EAGVTQSPTHLIKTRGQQATLRCSPISGHTSVYWYQQALGLGLQFLLWYDEGEERNRGNFPPRFSGRQFPNYSSELNVNALELEDSALYLCASSFGVGSGTEAFFGQGTRLTVV.

The chain carries TRBV19 and TRBJ2-5; D gene unclear. The CDR3 runs to 13 residues. Germline CDR1 and CDR2: LNHDA and SQIVND (reference sequence). Trimming left V 5 bases short and J 1 base short, with 8 bases between. The CDR3 sequence: CASSVRIQETQYF. CDR3 nucleotides: TGTGCCAGTAGTGTTAGAATCCAAGAGACCCAGTACTTC.

The V gene is TRBV6-6, the J gene TRBJ1-4, with TRBD1 matching 8 bases. The CDR3 loop spans 13 amino acids. In germline, CDR1 is MNHNY, CDR2 SVGAGI (reference sequence). Trimming at V came to 2 bases and at J to 8 bases, leaving 1 base not matched to a gene. As DNA, the CDR3 is TGTGCCAGCAGTTACGACAGGGGAGAAAAACTGTTTTTT. As protein: CASSYDRGEKLFF.

The chain links TRBV25-1 to TRBJ2-2; maybe TRBD2 (7 bases). The CDR3 consists of 16 residues. Germline CDR1 reads MGHDK; CDR2 reads SYGVNS. V was shortened by 7 bases and J by 5 bases, with 20 bases between the two germline ends. The CDR3 DNA reads as TGTGCCAGCACCCCAAAAAGGGGGGGTACAACCGGGGAGCTGTTTTTT. Its translation is CASTPKRGGTTGELFF.

This clone appeared once. The chain combines TRBV10-1 with TRBJ1-2; D is uncertain. The CDR3 is 16 residues long. Germline V lookup: CDR1 WNHNN, CDR2 SYGVQD (reference sequence). Trimming took off 5 bases at V and 8 bases at J, with 24 bases between the two ends. CDR3 sequence reads: CASSREADTISGGYTF. The CDR3 coding sequence is TGCGCCAGCAGTCGGGAGGCAGATACTATTTCGGGAGGCTACACCTTC.

The chain employs TRBV5-1 and TRBJ2-3; perhaps TRBD2 as D (6 bases). The CDR3 covers 14 residues. Looked up from germline, CDR1 is SGHRS and CDR2 is YFSETQ. The V end was cut by 7 bases, the J end by 3 bases, with 15 bases between. The CDR3 sequence: CASSSGRTTDTQYF. CDR3 coding DNA: TGCGCCAGCTCTTCCGGGAGAACAACAGATACGCAGTATTTT.

The genes are TRBV11-2 and TRBJ1-1, with a weak D call TRBD1 (5 bases). CDR1 is SGHAT, CDR2 FQNNGV, per germline. The CDR3 length is 17 residues. Trimming took off 8 bases at V and 3 bases at J, with 25 bases between the two ends. The CDR3 DNA reads as TGTGCCAGCTGGGACTTAAGGGGCAAGGGCGAGTACACTGAAGCTTTCTTT. Translated, it gives CASWDLRGKGEYTEAFF.

This chain uses TRBV19 with TRBJ2-7; tentatively, D is TRBD1 (6 bases). Trimming removed 2 bases from V and 1 base from J, with 12 bases in between. The CDR3 totals 15 residues. Germline V gives CDR1 LNHDA, CDR2 SQIVND (reference sequence). CDR3 loop: CASSISWGRSYEQYF. The CDR3 region has the DNA TGTGCCAGTAGTATATCGTGGGGGCGGTCCTACGAGCAGTACTTC.

This rearrangement joins TRBV27 to TRBJ2-7; 8 bases align to TRBD1. Germline CDR1 and CDR2: MNHEY and SMNVEV (reference sequence). Trimming cost V 6 bases and J 4 bases; bases outside gene matches: 8. CDR3 length equals 14 residues. The CDR3 bases are TGTGCCAGCAGCTGGACAGGGCGACCGTACGAGCAGTACTTC. Translating it yields CASSWTGRPYEQYF.

The chain employs TRBV10-3 and TRBJ1-6; 9 bases map to TRBD1. Germline-derived CDR1 and CDR2 are ENHRY and SYGVKD. The CDR3 totals 19 residues. J gave up 0 bases and V 7 bases, and 13 bases lay outside the gene matches. The CDR3 sequence: CAITLGGQGSHSYNSPLHF. The CDR3, as DNA: TGTGCCATCACGCTAGGGGGACAGGGCTCCCACTCCTATAATTCACCCCTCCACTTT.

The genes are TRBV19 and TRBJ1-5, with a tentative D call TRBD1 (6 bases). The germline CDR1 and CDR2 sequences are LNHDA and SQIVND (reference sequence). V lost 5 bases and J lost 4, with 9 bases in between. CDR3 size: 13 residues. This CDR3 reads CASSVQGNQPQHF. The CDR3 region has the DNA TGTGCCAGTAGTGTACAGGGAAATCAGCCCCAGCATTTT.

This chain links TRBV4-1 with TRBJ1-1, with D hard to call. Looked up from germline, CDR1 is MGHRA and CDR2 is YSYEKL. The CDR3 sequence is 13 residues long. The V and J ends lost 3 bases and 11 bases respectively, with 16 bases between them. The CDR3 DNA follows: TGCGCCAGCAGCCATGAGGACCGTCGAGGGGCTTTCTTT. Amino acids: CASSHEDRRGAFF.

The chain recombines TRBV5-1 with TRBJ2-1; perhaps TRBD2 as D (6 bases). The germline V and J ends were trimmed by 4 bases and 5 bases, with 13 bases remaining between them. CDR3 length equals 14 residues. Per germline, CDR1 SGHRS and CDR2 YFSETQ. CDR3 nucleotides: TGCGCCAGCAGCGCTCGGGGGTACAACAATGAGCAGTTCTTC. This encodes CASSARGYNNEQFF. Full variable domain (outside the CDR3, taken from reference TRBV5-1 and TRBJ2-1): KAGVTQTPRYLIKTRGQQVTLSCSPISGHRSVSWYQQTPGQGLQFLFEYFSETQRNKGNFPGRFSGRQFSNSRSEMNVSTLELGDSALYLCASSARGYNNEQFFGPGTRLTVL.

The V call is TRBV9, the J call TRBJ2-5, with 11 bases that match TRBD2. CDR1 and CDR2 from the germline V gene are SGDLS and YYNGEE. There are 16 residues in the CDR3. V lost 4 bases, J lost 2 bases, and 7 bases stayed unmatched. This chain's CDR3 is CASSPIAGGQQETQYF. The CDR3 DNA follows: TGTGCCAGCAGCCCGATAGCGGGGGGGCAACAAGAGACCCAGTACTTC.

This clone was counted a single time. This sequence joins TRBV5-1 and TRBJ2-3, with D perhaps matching TRBD1 (5 bases). The CDR3 extends over 14 amino acids. CDR1 and CDR2 (germline): SGHRS, YFSETQ. The V gene lost 2 bases and the J gene lost 5 bases, with 12 bases spanning the gap. The CDR3 DNA reads TGCGCCAGCAGCTTAGAGGACAACAGAGATACGCAGTATTTT. Translation gives CASSLEDNRDTQYF.

The genes are TRBV4-1 and TRBJ2-7; 8 bases agree with TRBD1. The CDR3 extends over 16 amino acids. Trimming took 3 bases from V and 5 from J; bases not matched to a gene: 12. CDR1 is MGHRA, CDR2 YSYEKL, per germline. CDR3: CASSQSSGGPLNEQYF. The CDR3 bases are TGCGCCAGCAGCCAGAGTTCAGGGGGCCCGCTCAACGAGCAGTACTTC.